These 21 T cell receptor beta chains were sequenced from one sample in a study of blood T cell repertoires in COVID-19. Here immunoSEQ multiplex PCR was the method, and the copy in TCRdb shows in-frame clones only, minus some. The sample holds 130,000 to 150,000 clones, 81% seen once. The sequenced material came from peripheral blood. The receptors derive from a human donor with acute or convalescent COVID-19. The donor label of this sample is uncertain.

The V and J genes are TRBV6-5 and TRBJ2-6; a weak D match, TRBD1 (5 bases). Trimming pared 11 bases from V and 2 bases from J, leaving 16 bases between. There are 15 residues in the CDR3. CDR1 MNHEY and CDR2 SVGAGI come from the germline V gene. The DNA for the CDR3 is TGTGCCGGCCAGGGCCCTCAGGCTGGGGCCAACGTCCTGACTTTC. As protein: CAGQGPQAGANVLTF.

The chain links TRBV6-5 to TRBJ2-3; D possibly corresponds to TRBD1 (6 bases). Germline assignment: CDR1 MNHEY and CDR2 SVGAGI. The CDR3 spans 13 residues. Deletions cut 5 bases from V and 2 bases from J, with 8 bases between. The CDR3 loop reads CASSRDTTDTQYF. DNA for the CDR3: TGTGCCAGCAGTCGGGACACCACAGATACGCAGTATTTT.

V gene TRBV19 combines with J gene TRBJ2-3; weak D call: TRBD2 (5 bases). CDR1 and CDR2 (germline): LNHDA, SQIVND (reference sequence). The CDR3 is 12 amino acids. V lost 7 bases and J lost 2, with 7 bases in between. CDR3 region: CASKRDTDTQYF. CDR3 DNA: TGTGCCAGTAAACGGGACACAGATACGCAGTATTTT. Looking up the rest from reference TRBV19 and TRBJ2-3 gives the full variable domain: DGGITQSPKYLFRKEGQNVTLSCEQNLNHDAMYWYRQDPGQGLRLIYYSQIVNDFQKGDIAEGYSVSREKKESFPLTVTSAQKNPTAFYLCASKRDTDTQYFGPGTRLTVL.

This chain links TRBV7-6 with TRBJ2-7; D may be TRBD1 (6 bases). The CDR3 runs to 13 residues. The V gene lost 3 bases and the J gene lost 3 bases, with 9 bases spanning the gap. From germline, CDR1 is SGHVS and CDR2 FNYEAQ. The CDR3 DNA sequence: TGTGCCAGCAGCTTCCCGGACAGCTACGAGCAGTACTTC. It encodes CASSFPDSYEQYF.

This chain joins TRBV9 and TRBJ1-2; D is unclear. The CDR3 is 14 residues long. Trimming pared 4 bases from V and 3 bases from J, leaving 13 bases between. Looked up from germline, CDR1 is SGDLS and CDR2 is YYNGEE. This CDR3 reads CASSPDRGHYGYTF. CDR3 in DNA: TGTGCCAGCAGCCCCGACCGAGGCCACTATGGCTACACCTTC.

CDR3 region: CASSSKTGAEAFF. CDR3 DNA sequence: TGTGCCAGCAGCTCTAAGACCGGGGCTGAAGCTTTCTTT. V and J are TRBV11-2 and TRBJ1-1; D ambiguous. Between the trimmed V and J ends, which lost 4 bases and 6 bases, there was a span of 12 bases. This CDR3 has 13 amino acids. Looked up from germline, CDR1 is SGHAT and CDR2 is FQNNGV.

The chain recombines TRBV19 with TRBJ1-6, with D maybe TRBD1 (5 bases). CDR1 and CDR2 from the germline V gene are LNHDA and SQIVND (reference sequence). The CDR3 has 13 amino acids. V lost 7 bases and J 6 bases, leaving 10 bases between the germline ends. CDR3 amino acids: CASNAQGNSPLHF. The CDR3 region has the DNA TGTGCCAGTAACGCGCAGGGTAATTCACCCCTCCACTTT.

The V and J genes are TRBV19 and TRBJ2-3, with D possibly TRBD2 on 5 matching bases. With 3 bases removed from V and 5 bases from J, the gap between germline ends came to 12 bases. CDR1 is LNHDA and CDR2 is SQIVND in the germline V gene (reference sequence). This CDR3 is built from 14 residues. The CDR3 DNA is TGTGCCAGTAGTATTTATCTAGCTGGAGATACGCAGTATTTT. It translates to CASSIYLAGDTQYF.

The chain joins TRBV12-3 or TRBV12-4 to TRBJ1-3; 9 nucleotides agree with TRBD1. After removal of 10 bases from V and 1 base from J, the junction contained 2 bases not matched to a gene. The CDR3 totals 13 residues. The DNA for the CDR3 is TGTGCCACGGGACAGGGATCTGGAAACACCATATATTTT. It yields the protein CATGQGSGNTIYF.

This clone was counted once. The chain employs TRBV12-3 or TRBV12-4 and TRBJ1-6; possibly TRBD1 for D (6 bases). CDR3 length equals 11 residues. The V and J ends lost 11 bases and 8 bases respectively, with 10 bases between them. In DNA, the CDR3 is TGTGCCTCGGCAGGGGATTCACCCCTCCACTTT. Protein product: CASAGDSPLHF.

This rearrangement joins TRBV5-4 to TRBJ2-1, with 9 bases that match TRBD2. This CDR3 comprises 16 residues. V lost 0 bases to trimming and J lost 8 bases; unmatched junction nucleotides: 9. Looked up from germline, CDR1 is SGHNT and CDR2 is YYREEE (reference sequence). CDR3 coding DNA: TGTGCCAGCAGCTTGGGAGGCGGGGGGGCCTGGTATGAGCAGTTCTTC. The encoded protein is CASSLGGGGAWYEQFF.

The rearrangement joins TRBV10-3 to TRBJ1-1; D unresolved. Germline-derived CDR1 and CDR2 are ENHRY and SYGVKD. Trimming removed 3 bases at V and 5 bases at J, with 16 bases between. The CDR3 has 15 amino acids. The CDR3 reads CAISDDRFRGTEAFF. CDR3 in DNA: TGTGCCATCAGTGATGACCGTTTCCGAGGGACTGAAGCTTTCTTT.

The V call is TRBV7-2, the J call TRBJ2-7, with 7 bases fitting TRBD1. Germline V CDR1 and CDR2: SGHTA, FQGNSA. The CDR3 extends over 14 amino acids. J gave up 2 bases and V 5 bases, and 6 bases lay outside the gene matches. The CDR3 nucleotides are TGTGCCAGCAGCCTCATGACAGGGCCCTACGAGCAGTACGTC. Translating it yields CASSLMTGPYEQYV.

The rearrangement joins TRBV12-5 to TRBJ1-5; D call uncertain. V was cut by 0 bases and J by 7 bases, with 7 bases left in between. The CDR3 is 13 residues long. CDR1 and CDR2 (germline): LGHNT, FRNRAP. This CDR3 reads CASGLVLRQPQHF. CDR3 nucleotides: TGTGCTAGTGGTTTGGTACTGAGGCAGCCCCAGCATTTT. The full variable domain, rest sourced from reference TRBV12-5 and TRBJ1-5, is DARVTQTPRHKVTEMGQEVTMRCQPILGHNTVFWYRQTMMQGLELLAYFRNRAPLDDSGMPKDRFSAEMPDATLATLKIQPSEPRDSAVYFCASGLVLRQPQHFGDGTRLSIL.

The chain is built from TRBV6-5 and TRBJ1-4; tentatively, D is TRBD1 (6 bases). This CDR3 contains 15 residues. The V end lost 4 bases, the J end lost 8 bases, and 17 bases lay between the germline ends. The germline V gene has CDR1 MNHEY and CDR2 SVGAGI. The CDR3 DNA is TGTGCCAGCAGTTCCCCGGGACACGGCGGGGAAAAACTGTTTTTT. It encodes CASSSPGHGGEKLFF.

J is TRBJ2-5 and V is TRBV2; 9 bases agree with TRBD2. The CDR3 is 14 residues long. The junction had 5 bases not matched to a gene; V was cut back by 8 bases and J by 1 base. CDR1 is SNHLY, CDR2 FYNNEI, per germline. In DNA form, the CDR3 reads TGTGCCAGCTTGGGGGGACTAGCCCAAGAGACCCAGTACTTC. Translating gives CASLGGLAQETQYF.

The gene calls are TRBV24-1 and TRBJ1-5, with D unclear. The V end lost 4 bases, the J end lost 3 bases, and 18 bases lay between the germline ends. The V gene's germline CDR1 is KGHDR and CDR2 SFDVKD. The CDR3 runs 17 residues. The CDR3 here is CATSDPRGGGPNQPQHF. CDR3 DNA: TGTGCCACCAGTGACCCCCGGGGAGGCGGGCCCAATCAGCCCCAGCATTTT.

The chain employs TRBV5-5 and TRBJ2-7; D perhaps matches TRBD1 (5 bases). The CDR3 consists of 14 residues. Germline V gene sequence: CDR1 SGHKS, CDR2 YYEKEE (reference sequence). The germline V and J ends were trimmed by 4 bases and 2 bases, with 13 bases remaining between them. The CDR3 loop reads CASSREDTAYEQYV. CDR3 coding DNA: TGTGCCAGCAGCCGCGAGGACACCGCCTACGAGCAGTACGTC.

The chain carries TRBV30 and TRBJ1-1, with D possibly being TRBD1 (5 bases). Trimming took 5 bases from V and 5 from J, leaving 9 bases between them. The CDR3 runs 11 residues. Germline CDR1 is GTSNPN and CDR2 is SVGIG (reference sequence). The CDR3 nucleotides read TGTGCCTGGTGGAGGGGAACTGAAGCTTTCTTT. It yields the protein CAWWRGTEAFF.

This clone was seen only a few times. The rearrangement links TRBV4-1 to TRBJ2-7; 12 bases align to TRBD1. After removal of 0 bases from V and 5 bases from J, the junction contained 5 bases not matched to a gene. Germline assignment: CDR1 MGHRA and CDR2 YSYEKL. The CDR3 consists of 16 residues. The CDR3 sequence is CASSQDGGTGGHEQYF. The CDR3 region has the DNA TGCGCCAGCAGCCAAGATGGGGGGACAGGGGGCCACGAGCAGTACTTC.

The J gene is TRBJ2-3, the V gene TRBV5-4, with 7 nucleotides matching TRBD2. CDR3 length: 13 residues. Germline V gene lookup returns CDR1 SGHNT and CDR2 YYREEE (reference sequence). The J segment lost 2 bases and the V segment lost 7 bases, leaving 4 bases of the junction unmatched. CDR3 sequence (DNA): TGTGCCAGCGGGCTAGCGGCCACAGATACGCAGTATTTT. Amino acids: CASGLAATDTQYF.